This is a list of T cell receptor beta chains from one sample in a study of blood T cell repertoires in COVID-19. Measured with immunoSEQ multiplex PCR; TCRdb has only the in-frame clones, and not every one. The sample has fewer than 150,000 clones; roughly 80% are singletons. Material for sequencing was peripheral blood. These TCRs come from a woman aged 50 to 60 with acute or convalescent COVID-19. CDR3s leave out the opening cysteine and the closing phenylalanine or tryptophan. Each record gives: V gene, clone size, J gene, CDR3 protein. Size tells how often a clone was seen (once, few, many) or the class of an expanded clone, and some rows leave it out.

TRBV6-5	few	TRBJ1-4	ASSYGTGVNEKLF
TRBV19	.	TRBJ2-3	ASREAATDTQY
TRBV19	.	TRBJ2-1	ASTLSRVASGGVYNEQF
TRBV29-1	.	TRBJ1-1	SVEERQGSTEAF
TRBV19	.	TRBJ1-5	ASRRDGQPNQPQH
TRBV5-4	.	TRBJ2-1	ASAGRDREGNEQF
TRBV19	.	TRBJ1-5	ASSIEGTGVYFSNQPQH
TRBV18	.	TRBJ1-4	ASSPQQGALLDDEKLF
TRBV18	.	TRBJ1-4	ASSPRTEPNEKLF
TRBV3-1/TRBV3-2	.	TRBJ1-1	ASSQRIQRNTEAF